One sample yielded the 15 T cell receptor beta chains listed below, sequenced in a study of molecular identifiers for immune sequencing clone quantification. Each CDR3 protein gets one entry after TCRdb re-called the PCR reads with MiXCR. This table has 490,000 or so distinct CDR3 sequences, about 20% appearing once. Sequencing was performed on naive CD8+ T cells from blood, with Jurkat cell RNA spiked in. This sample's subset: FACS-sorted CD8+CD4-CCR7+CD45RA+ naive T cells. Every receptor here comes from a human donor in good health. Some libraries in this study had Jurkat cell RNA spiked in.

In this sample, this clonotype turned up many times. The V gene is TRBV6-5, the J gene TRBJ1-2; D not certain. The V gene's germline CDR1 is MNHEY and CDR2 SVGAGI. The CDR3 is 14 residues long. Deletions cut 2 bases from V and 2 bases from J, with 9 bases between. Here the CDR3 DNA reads TGTGCCAGCAGTTACAAGCAAAGAAACTATGGCTACACCTTC. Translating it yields CASSYKQRNYGYTF.

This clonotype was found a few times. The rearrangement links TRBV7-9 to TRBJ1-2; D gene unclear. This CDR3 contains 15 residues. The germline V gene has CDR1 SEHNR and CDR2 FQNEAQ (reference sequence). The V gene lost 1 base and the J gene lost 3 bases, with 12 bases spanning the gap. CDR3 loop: CASSLVLQTHYGYTF. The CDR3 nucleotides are TGTGCCAGCAGCTTAGTTCTTCAGACGCACTATGGCTACACCTTC.

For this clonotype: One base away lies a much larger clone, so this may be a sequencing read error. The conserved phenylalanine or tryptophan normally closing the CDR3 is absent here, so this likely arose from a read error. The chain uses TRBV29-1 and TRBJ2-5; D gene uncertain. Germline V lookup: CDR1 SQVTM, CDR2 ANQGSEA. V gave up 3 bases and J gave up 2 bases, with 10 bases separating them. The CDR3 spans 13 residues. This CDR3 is CSVDSAYQETQYS. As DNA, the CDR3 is TGCAGCGTTGACTCAGCCTATCAAGAGACCCAGTACTCC.

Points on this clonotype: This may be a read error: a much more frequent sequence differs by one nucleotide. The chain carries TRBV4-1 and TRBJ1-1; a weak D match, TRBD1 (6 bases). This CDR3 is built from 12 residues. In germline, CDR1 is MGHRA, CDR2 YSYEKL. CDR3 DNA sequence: TGCGCCAACAGCCTGGACAGAACTGAAGCTTTCTTT. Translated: CANSLDRTEAFF.

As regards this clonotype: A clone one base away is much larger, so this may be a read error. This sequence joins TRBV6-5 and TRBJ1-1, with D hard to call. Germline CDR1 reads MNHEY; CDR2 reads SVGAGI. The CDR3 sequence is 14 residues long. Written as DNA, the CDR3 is TGTGCCTGCAGTCCCCTCGTACCCGCGCCTGAAGCTTTCTTT. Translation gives CACSPLVPAPEAFF.

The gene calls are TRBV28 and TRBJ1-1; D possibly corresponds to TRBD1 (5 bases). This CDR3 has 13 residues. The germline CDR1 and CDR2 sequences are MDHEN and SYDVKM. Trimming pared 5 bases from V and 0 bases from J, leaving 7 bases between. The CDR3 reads CASSDRVNTEAFF. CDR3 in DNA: TGTGCCAGCAGTGACAGAGTGAACACTGAAGCTTTCTTT.

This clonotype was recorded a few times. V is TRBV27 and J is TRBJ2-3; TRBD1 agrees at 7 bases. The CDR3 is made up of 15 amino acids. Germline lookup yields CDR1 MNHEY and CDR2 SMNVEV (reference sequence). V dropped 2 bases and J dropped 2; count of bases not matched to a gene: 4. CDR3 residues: CASSLVTGPTDTQYF. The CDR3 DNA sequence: TGTGCCAGCAGTTTAGTGACAGGGCCCACAGATACGCAGTATTTT.

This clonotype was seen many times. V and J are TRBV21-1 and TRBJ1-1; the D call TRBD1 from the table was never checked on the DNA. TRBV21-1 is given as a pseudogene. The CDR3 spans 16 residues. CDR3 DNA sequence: TGTGCCAGCAGCGAGGGAATAAAGGACAGGGTCTCTGTCCCTCCGTTT. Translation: CASSEGIKDRVSVPPF.

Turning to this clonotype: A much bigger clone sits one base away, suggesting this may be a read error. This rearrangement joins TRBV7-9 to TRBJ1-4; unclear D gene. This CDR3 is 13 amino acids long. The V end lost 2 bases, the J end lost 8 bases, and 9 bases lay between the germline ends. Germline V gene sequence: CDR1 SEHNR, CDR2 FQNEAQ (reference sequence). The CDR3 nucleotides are TGTGCCAGCAGCTTAACCAACGTCGAAAAACTGTTTTTT. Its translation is CASSLTNVEKLFF.

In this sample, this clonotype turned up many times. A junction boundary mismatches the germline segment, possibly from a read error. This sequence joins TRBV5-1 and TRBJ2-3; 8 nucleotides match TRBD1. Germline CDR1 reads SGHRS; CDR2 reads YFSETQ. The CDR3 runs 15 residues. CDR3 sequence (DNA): TGCGCCAGCAGTTTGGGCGACAGGGGACCAGATACGCAGTATTTT. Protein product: CASSLGDRGPDTQYF.

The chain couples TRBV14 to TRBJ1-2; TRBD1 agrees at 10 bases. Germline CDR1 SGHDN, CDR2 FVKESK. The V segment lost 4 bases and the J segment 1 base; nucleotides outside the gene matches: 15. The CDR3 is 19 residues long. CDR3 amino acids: CASSPTPGQGSHHNYGYTF. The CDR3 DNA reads TGTGCCAGCAGCCCGACACCGGGACAGGGGTCCCACCATAACTATGGCTACACCTTC.

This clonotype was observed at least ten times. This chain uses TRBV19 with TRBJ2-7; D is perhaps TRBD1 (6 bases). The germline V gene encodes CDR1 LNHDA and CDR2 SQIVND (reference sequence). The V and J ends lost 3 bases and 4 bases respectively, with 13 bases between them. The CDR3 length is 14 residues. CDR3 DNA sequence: TGTGCCAGTAGTATTGCAGGGGAAGTTTACGAGCAGTACTTC. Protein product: CASSIAGEVYEQYF.

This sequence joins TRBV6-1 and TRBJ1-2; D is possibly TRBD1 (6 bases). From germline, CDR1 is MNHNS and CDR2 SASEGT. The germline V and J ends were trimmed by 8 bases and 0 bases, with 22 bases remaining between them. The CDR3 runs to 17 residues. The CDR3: CASGDTRWGAANYGYTF. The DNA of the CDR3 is TGTGCCAGCGGGGATACTCGTTGGGGGGCGGCTAACTATGGCTACACCTTC.

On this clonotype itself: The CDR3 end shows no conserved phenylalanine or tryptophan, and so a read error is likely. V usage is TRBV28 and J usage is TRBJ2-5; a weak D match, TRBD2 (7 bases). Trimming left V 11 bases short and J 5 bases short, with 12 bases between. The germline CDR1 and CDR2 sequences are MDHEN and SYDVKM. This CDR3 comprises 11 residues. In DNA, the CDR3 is TGTGCCGGGGGGGCGGGGGAGACCCAGTACCTC. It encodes CAGGAGETQYL.

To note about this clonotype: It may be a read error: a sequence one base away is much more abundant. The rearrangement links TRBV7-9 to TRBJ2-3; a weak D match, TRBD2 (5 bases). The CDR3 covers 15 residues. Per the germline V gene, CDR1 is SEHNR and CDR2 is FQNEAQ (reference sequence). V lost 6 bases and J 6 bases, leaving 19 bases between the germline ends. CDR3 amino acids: CASSSAQRRGDTQYF. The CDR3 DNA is TGTGCCAGCAGTTCGGCCCAGCGGCGCGGGGATACGCAGTATTTT.